This TCR beta chain was obtained from a study of shared clonotypes between healthy human individuals. Profiled with immunoSEQ multiplex PCR; TCRdb holds only in-frame clones, not every one. Altogether over 2 million clones are present, less than 95% being singletons, with the ten largest covering 0.37%. Whole-study results and caveats: Sorted-subset samples were not fully sequenced, rarefaction indicated. All-four-donor shared clonotypes had higher generation probabilities than non-shared clonotypes did.

Healthy HIV-negative adults with no recent acute infections or vaccinations were recruited as donors. The germline V gene encodes CDR1 SQVTM and CDR2 ANQGSEA. Trimming took 6 bases from V and 2 from J, leaving 14 bases between them. This CDR3 contains 13 residues. Details on this clone: What it recognizes is unknown.

Sequenced input: naive CD4+ T cells from PBMCs. Stated subset: CD45RA+ positively selected. The receptor was derived from a man aged 18 to 30 in good health. Some clones in this sample may be carry-over from other donors' samples. The rearrangement links TRBV29-1 to TRBJ2-7; a possible D gene is TRBD2 (7 bases). CDR3 DNA: TGCAGCGTCGCCGTAGGGGGGGCCTACGAGCAGTACTTC. Its protein product is CSVAVGGAYEQYF.